The 11 T cell receptor beta chains below were found in one sample sequenced in a study of CD8 T cell repertoires and HIV-1 epitope variants. Their antigens remain unidentified. TCRdb's table, derived via immunoSEQ multiplex PCR, lists solely in-frame clones and lacks some. Here the sample spans about 2,200 clones, around 73% being singletons. Sequenced sample: cultured CD8+ T cells derived from PBMCs. The source of these receptors is a male donor with HIV.

V and J are TRBV5-1 and TRBJ2-3; 7 nucleotides align to TRBD1. CDR1 SGHRS and CDR2 YFSETQ come from the germline V gene. The CDR3 consists of 16 residues. Trimming cost V 4 bases and J 4 bases; bases outside gene matches: 12. The CDR3 region is CASSRGTAIGADTQYF. The CDR3, as DNA: TGCGCCAGCAGCAGGGGGACAGCTATCGGGGCAGATACGCAGTATTTT.

This clone was counted between two and nine times. The chain is built from TRBV4-2 and TRBJ1-2; TRBD1 matches at 8 bases. The CDR3 is 16 amino acids. V was clipped by 4 bases and J by 6 bases; unmatched bases: 13. Germline CDR1 is LGHNA and CDR2 is YNFKEQ. CDR3 nucleotide sequence: TGTGCCAGCAGCCCTAACTCCGGGACAGGATTAGATGGCTACACCTTC. Its protein is CASSPNSGTGLDGYTF.

The chain has TRBV11-1 and TRBJ2-5; 8 nucleotides match TRBD2. Per the germline V gene, CDR1 is SGHAT and CDR2 is FQDESV (reference sequence). The CDR3 extends over 15 amino acids. V was clipped by 5 bases and J by 2 bases; unmatched bases: 7. Written as DNA, the CDR3 is TGTGCCAGCAGCCCCGCCCCTAGCGGGCAAGAGACCCAGTACTTC. This sequence encodes CASSPAPSGQETQYF.

This chain uses TRBV6-5 with TRBJ2-7; TRBD1 aligns across 9 bases. After removal of 6 bases from V and 0 bases from J, the junction contained 3 bases not matched to a gene. There are 14 residues in the CDR3. Germline assignment: CDR1 MNHEY and CDR2 SVGAGI. Written as DNA, the CDR3 is TGTGCCAGCAGACAGGGGGCTTCCTCCTACGAGCAGTACTTC. It yields the protein CASRQGASSYEQYF.

V gene TRBV2 combines with J gene TRBJ1-2; 7 bases line up with TRBD1. Trimming cost V 7 bases and J 13 bases; bases outside gene matches: 18. The CDR3 loop spans 14 amino acids. Germline assignment: CDR1 SNHLY and CDR2 FYNNEI. The CDR3 reads CASIPRRQGPSPTF. The CDR3 bases are TGTGCCAGCATTCCGAGAAGACAGGGCCCGTCTCCCACCTTC.

The rearrangement links TRBV5-1 to TRBJ2-1, with 8 bases identical to TRBD1. Germline CDR1 SGHRS, CDR2 YFSETQ. V gave up 4 bases and J gave up 3 bases; unmatched junction bases: 9. The CDR3 length is 16 residues. CDR3 in DNA: TGCGCCAGCAGCCCGACAGGGGCCCCCCTCTACAATGAGCAGTTCTTC. It translates to CASSPTGAPLYNEQFF.

The V gene is TRBV14, the J gene TRBJ2-1; 15 bases align to TRBD2. CDR1 and CDR2 (germline): SGHDN, FVKESK. The CDR3 spans 20 residues. The V segment lost 0 bases and the J segment 1 base; nucleotides outside the gene matches: 7. The CDR3 nucleotides are TGTGCCAGCAGCCAAGATCGGACTAGCGGGGGGGCTTTTTCCTACAATGAGCAGTTCTTC. Translating it yields CASSQDRTSGGAFSYNEQFF. The full variable domain, rest sourced from reference TRBV14 and TRBJ2-1, is EAGVTQFPSHSVIEKGQTVTLRCDPISGHDNLYWYRRVMGKEIKFLLHFVKESKQDESGMPNNRFLAERTGGTYSTLKVQPAELEDSGVYFCASSQDRTSGGAFSYNEQFFGPGTRLTVL.

CDR3 bases: TGTGCCAGCAGCTTCGGCAGCTACAATGAGCAGTTCTTC. This gives the protein CASSFGSYNEQFF. The rearrangement uses TRBV5-5 and TRBJ2-1; unclear D gene. The ends were cut back, 2 bases at V and 3 bases at J, with 6 bases in the middle. The CDR3 consists of 13 residues. Germline lookup yields CDR1 SGHKS and CDR2 YYEKEE (reference sequence).

The chain is built from TRBV5-4 and TRBJ2-1; no clear D. Germline CDR1 is SGHNT and CDR2 is YYREEE (reference sequence). The CDR3 length is 13 residues. Trimming removed 1 base from V and 5 bases from J, with 7 bases in between. The chain's CDR3 is CASSLMVDNEQFF. CDR3 sequence (DNA): TGTGCCAGCAGCTTGATGGTTGACAATGAGCAGTTCTTC. Filled out from reference TRBV5-4 and TRBJ2-1, the complete variable domain reads ETGVTQSPTHLIKTRGQQVTLRCSSQSGHNTVSWYQQALGQGPQFIFQYYREEENGRGNFPPRFSGLQFPNYSSELNVNALELDDSALYLCASSLMVDNEQFFGPGTRLTVL.

The gene calls are TRBV9 and TRBJ2-3; D call uncertain. There are 16 residues in the CDR3. Per the germline V gene, CDR1 is SGDLS and CDR2 is YYNGEE. Trimming stripped 4 bases from V and 2 bases from J, with 17 bases between. Written as DNA, the CDR3 is TGTGCCAGCAGCCCCCACCCGTACGCCAACACAGATACGCAGTATTTT. Its protein is CASSPHPYANTDTQYF.

The chain employs TRBV28 and TRBJ1-2, with D uncertain. Germline V gene sequence: CDR1 MDHEN, CDR2 SYDVKM. The CDR3 totals 12 residues. Trimming shortened V by 5 bases and J by 8 bases, and 12 bases separated the two germline ends. The CDR3 here is CASSLDRWGYTF. Here the CDR3 DNA reads TGTGCCAGCAGTCTGGATCGCTGGGGCTACACCTTC.